A selection of T cell receptor beta chains follows, all from one sample in a study of Graves' ophthalmopathy and Graves' hyperthyroidism. TCRdb reprocessed the multiplex PCR reads with MiXCR, giving one entry per CDR3 protein. The sample has about 1.2 million distinct CDR3 sequences; approximately 35% are singletons. The sequencing input was peripheral blood or thyroid tissue (not recorded which). The receptor set was obtained from an adult man with Graves' hyperthyroidism. CDR3s include the opening cysteine and the closing phenylalanine or tryptophan. D genes are given only for firm matches. Rows give clone size only sometimes, using once, few, many, or a class for an expanded clone.

d_gene	abundance	j_gene	v_gene	CDR3aa	CDR3nt
NA	many	TRBJ2-7	TRBV7-2	CASSLGAGAYEQYF	TGTGCCAGCAGCTTAGGGGCAGGGGCCTACGAGCAGTACTTC
NA	few	TRBJ2-5	TRBV7-3	CASSLTPGETQYF	TGTGCCAGCAGCTTAACGCCGGGGGAGACCCAGTACTTC
NA	NA	TRBJ1-1	TRBV29-1	CSSDGNTEAFF	TGCAGCTCGGACGGTAACACTGAAGCTTTCTTT
TRBD1	NA	TRBJ2-5	TRBV4-3	CASSQEDRAIQETQYF	TGCGCCAGCAGCCAAGAAGACAGGGCAATCCAAGAGACCCAGTACTTC
TRBD1	many	TRBJ2-7	TRBV29-1	CSVLGQGMSYEQYF	TGCAGCGTTCTGGGACAGGGGATGTCCTACGAGCAGTACTTC
TRBD1	NA	TRBJ1-2	TRBV10-3	CATSPGQGENYGYTF	TGTGCCACCAGCCCGGGACAGGGAGAAAACTATGGCTACACCTTC
TRBD1	NA	TRBJ1-2	TRBV18	CASSPMDRGNYGYTF	TGTGCCAGCTCACCGATGGACAGGGGGAACTATGGCTACACCTTC
TRBD1	few	TRBJ1-3	TRBV6-6	CASTSGGGPGNTIYF	TGTGCCAGCACGTCAGGAGGGGGCCCTGGAAACACCATATATTTT
NA	few	TRBJ1-1	TRBV11-2	CASSTPTNTEAFF	TGTGCCAGCAGCACCCCCACGAACACTGAAGCTTTCTTT
NA	many	TRBJ2-7	TRBV20-1	CSARIVSREQYF	TGCAGTGCTAGGATCGTTTCTCGCGAGCAGTACTTC
NA	many	TRBJ2-7	TRBV29-1	CSVEVGEQYF	TGCAGCGTTGAAGTCGGCGAGCAGTACTTC
NA	NA	TRBJ2-5	TRBV20-1	CSALSFQETQYF	TGCAGTGCTCTCTCTTTTCAAGAGACCCAGTACTTC
NA	few	TRBJ1-5	TRBV2	CASSERTSNQPQHF	TGTGCCAGCAGTGAAAGAACTTCCAATCAGCCCCAGCATTTT
TRBD1	NA	TRBJ1-4	TRBV13	CAREPRQGGEKLFF	TGTGCTAGAGAGCCACGACAGGGTGGGGAAAAACTGTTTTTT
TRBD1	NA	TRBJ1-5	TRBV15	CATSSRQGPGWPQHF	TGTGCCACCAGCAGTCGACAGGGGCCTGGATGGCCCCAGCATTTT
TRBD1	many	TRBJ2-7	TRBV7-2	CASSLRTGDEQYF	TGTGCCAGCAGCTTACGGACAGGAGACGAGCAGTACTTC
TRBD1	NA	TRBJ1-5	TRBV20-1	CSNTGVYQPQHF	TGCAGTAATACAGGGGTATACCAGCCCCAGCATTTT
NA	many	TRBJ1-2	TRBV7-9	CASSRLEDYGYTF	TGTGCCAGCAGCCGCCTGGAGGACTATGGCTACACCTTC
NA	NA	TRBJ2-7	TRBV5-6	CASSLGGERKQYF	TGTGCCAGCAGCTTGGGTGGGGAGAGGAAGCAGTACTTC
TRBD2	NA	TRBJ2-7	TRBV5-1	CASSPGTSGRYYEQYF	TGCGCCAGCAGCCCCGGGACTAGCGGGAGGTACTACGAGCAGTACTTC
NA	NA	TRBJ1-2	TRBV29-1	CSSYLTGNGYTF	TGCAGCAGTTACCTAACGGGGAATGGCTACACCTTC
NA	NA	TRBJ1-2	TRBV9	CASSVRGFFDGYTF	TGTGCCAGCAGCGTACGAGGGTTCTTCGATGGCTACACCTTC
TRBD1	NA	TRBJ2-7	TRBV9	CASSKGATYSYEQYF	TGTGCCAGCAGCAAGGGGGCTACGTACTCCTACGAGCAGTACTTC
NA	NA	TRBJ2-5	TRBV29-1	CSTTGTKETQYF	TGCAGCACCACCGGGACCAAAGAGACCCAGTACTTC
NA	NA	TRBJ1-6	TRBV12-3/TRBV12-4	CASKIVTDSPLHF	TGTGCCAGCAAAATTGTCACCGATTCACCCCTCCACTTT
NA	many	TRBJ1-2	TRBV10-3	CAISGQDGGYTF	TGTGCCATCAGTGGACAGGACGGGGGCTACACCTTC
NA	NA	TRBJ1-2	TRBV11-2	CASSQANYGYTF	TGTGCCAGCAGCCAGGCGAACTATGGCTACACCTTC
NA	many	TRBJ1-1	TRBV5-5	CASSLQSMAGTLVTEAFF	TGTGCCAGCAGCTTGCAAAGTATGGCCGGGACATTAGTGACTGAAGCTTTCTTT
NA	many	TRBJ1-1	TRBV29-1	CSVGAGNTEAFF	TGCAGCGTTGGGGCAGGGAACACTGAAGCTTTCTTT
TRBD1	NA	TRBJ1-1	TRBV10-3	CAWSALDRLNTEAFF	TGTGCCTGGAGTGCTCTGGACAGGCTGAACACTGAAGCTTTCTTT
TRBD1	NA	TRBJ1-4	TRBV7-9	CASSETGQGATNEKLFF	TGTGCCAGCAGCGAGACTGGACAGGGGGCGACTAATGAAAAACTGTTTTTT